The table lists the clone carrying this TCR beta chain with a few counts. This entry belongs to a study of T cells in Graves' hyperthyroidism and ophthalmopathy. Overall study: Initial diagnosis, before any treatment, was when peripheral blood was collected.

RNA transcripts were the template for amplifying TCR beta CDR3 regions. Carried out on the TCR CDR3, a first-round RT-PCR used the HTBI primer set. TCRdb reprocessed the multiplex PCR reads with MiXCR, giving one entry per CDR3 protein. The sample contains more than 550,000 distinct CDR3 sequences, approximately 15% of which appear only once. The CDR3 spans 15 residues. Trimming cost V 7 bases and J 1 base, with 11 bases left between them. Germline CDR1 and CDR2: LNHDA and SQIVND (reference sequence). This receptor was taken from a man aged 50 or older with Graves' hyperthyroidism. Sequenced: blood. V and J are TRBV19 and TRBJ2-6, with no clear D. The CDR3 DNA follows: TGTGCCAGTATGAGCATTCGGTCTGGGGCCAACGTCCTGACTTTC. Its protein product is CASMSIRSGANVLTF.